This entry lists 32 T cell receptor beta chains sequenced from one sample in a study of cytomegalovirus exposure and HLA in healthy donors. Sequencing was performed with immunoSEQ multiplex PCR; in TCRdb, only in-frame clones are kept and a portion is missing. The sample has over 70,000 clones; around nine tenths are singletons. Specimen: PBMCs. Receptors were obtained from a young woman in good health and CMV-seropositive.

The J gene is TRBJ2-3, the V gene TRBV4-1; TRBD2 matches at 7 bases. CDR3 length: 18 residues. Germline values: CDR1 MGHRA, CDR2 YSYEKL. The junction had 9 bases not matched to a gene; V was cut back by 0 bases and J by 0 bases. The CDR3 bases are TGCGCCAGCAGCCAAGAATCGTGGGGGGGGACTAGCACAGATACGCAGTATTTT. Translated: CASSQESWGGTSTDTQYF.

The CDR3 DNA reads TGTGCCAGCAGTTACTCAACCGGGGCCTACAATGAGCAGTTCTTC. Its protein product is CASSYSTGAYNEQFF. The chain couples TRBV6-6 to TRBJ2-1; D possibly corresponds to TRBD2 (5 bases). V was cut by 0 bases and J by 2 bases, with 8 bases left in between. Germline CDR1 is MNHNY and CDR2 is SVGAGI (reference sequence). CDR3 size: 15 residues.

V and J are TRBV2 and TRBJ1-1; no firm D call. The ends were cut back, 3 bases at V and 4 bases at J, with 12 bases in the middle. CDR3 size: 14 residues. Germline CDR1 and CDR2: SNHLY and FYNNEI. In DNA, the CDR3 is TGTGCCAGCAGTGAGGGCCATCCACTCACTGAAGCTTTCTTT. This gives the protein CASSEGHPLTEAFF.

The rearrangement links TRBV29-1 to TRBJ2-6; 7 nucleotides align to TRBD1. With V trimmed by 4 bases and J by 0 bases, 6 bases remained unmatched. Germline-derived CDR1 and CDR2 are SQVTM and ANQGSEA. CDR3 length: 16 residues. The CDR3 spells CSVGQGSGSGANVLTF. The CDR3 DNA follows: TGCAGCGTTGGACAGGGTAGTGGCTCTGGGGCCAACGTCCTGACTTTC. The whole variable domain, filled in from reference TRBV29-1 and TRBJ2-6, reads SAVISQKPSRDICQRGTSLTIQCQVDSQVTMMFWYRQQPGQSLTLIATANQGSEATYESGFVIDKFPISRPNLTFSTLTVSNMSPEDSSIYLCSVGQGSGSGANVLTFGAGSRLTVL.

This chain uses TRBV6-1 with TRBJ2-7; 9 bases align to TRBD2. The CDR3 length is 16 residues. The germline V gene has CDR1 MNHNS and CDR2 SASEGT. V trimming: 2 bases; J trimming: 6 bases; junction bases outside the gene matches: 11. As DNA, the CDR3 is TGTGCCAGCAGTGAATATTTTGCGGGAGGGCCCGGCGAGCAGTACTTC. Translating it yields CASSEYFAGGPGEQYF.

The genes are TRBV5-1 and TRBJ2-2; D remains ambiguous. Germline assignment: CDR1 SGHRS and CDR2 YFSETQ. Trimming left V 2 bases short and J 4 bases short, with 12 bases between. The CDR3 is 15 amino acids. The CDR3 region has the DNA TGCGCCAGCAGCTTAGGCCTAGACGGCACCGGGGAGCTGTTTTTT. Amino acids: CASSLGLDGTGELFF.

As concerns this clone: A read error may account for a junction end that differs from germline. V gene TRBV29-1 combines with J gene TRBJ1-1; 7 nucleotides align to TRBD1. The length of the CDR3 is 12 residues. Looked up from germline, CDR1 is SQVTM and CDR2 is ANQGSEA. DNA of the CDR3: TGCAGCGTCCGACAGGGCCTCACTGAGGCTTTCTTT. This sequence encodes CSVRQGLTEAFF.

The chain is built from TRBV5-1 and TRBJ2-7; 8 nucleotides match TRBD1. This CDR3 has 15 amino acids. In germline, CDR1 is SGHRS, CDR2 YFSETQ. V lost 2 bases to trimming and J lost 3 bases; unmatched junction nucleotides: 7. CDR3: CASSFRQGAFYEQYF. DNA for the CDR3: TGCGCCAGCAGCTTCAGGCAGGGGGCTTTCTACGAGCAGTACTTC.

The V gene is TRBV7-2, the J gene TRBJ2-3; 10 bases match TRBD1. V lost 5 bases, J lost 2 bases, and 7 bases stayed unmatched. The CDR3 extends over 16 amino acids. CDR1 and CDR2 from the germline V gene are SGHTA and FQGNSA. The CDR3 region has the DNA TGTGCCAGCAGCCTGGGACAGGGGACCTACACAGATACGCAGTATTTT. The encoded protein is CASSLGQGTYTDTQYF.

The chain carries TRBV9 and TRBJ2-1; a possible D gene is TRBD2 (6 bases). Germline V gene lookup returns CDR1 SGDLS and CDR2 YYNGEE. CDR3 size: 14 residues. Trimming removed 4 bases at V and 7 bases at J, with 15 bases between. The CDR3 is CASSPTGRLNEQFF. The CDR3 DNA sequence: TGTGCCAGCAGCCCAACCGGGAGACTTAATGAGCAGTTCTTC.

The chain has TRBV30 and TRBJ2-5, with D possibly being TRBD2 (5 bases). The CDR3 is 14 residues long. The V end lost 3 bases, the J end lost 1 base, and 12 bases lay between the germline ends. Germline CDR1 is GTSNPN and CDR2 is SVGIG (reference sequence). The DNA for the CDR3 is TGTGCCTGGAGCAGCGGTTTTTTCCAAGAGACCCAGTACTTC. Amino acid sequence: CAWSSGFFQETQYF.

This chain connects TRBV7-9 to TRBJ1-1; 7 bases agree with TRBD1. The CDR3 has 13 residues. V shed 5 bases, J shed 3 bases, and the junction held 3 bases outside the gene matches. Germline V gene sequence: CDR1 SEHNR, CDR2 FQNEAQ (reference sequence). CDR3 sequence: CASSPQGDTEAFF. The DNA for the CDR3 is TGTGCCAGCAGCCCTCAGGGGGACACTGAAGCTTTCTTT.

The chain carries TRBV2 and TRBJ1-1; D uncertain. The germline V gene encodes CDR1 SNHLY and CDR2 FYNNEI. This CDR3 region has 11 residues. V shed 7 bases and J shed 1 base, with 4 bases lying between them. In nucleotides, the CDR3 is TGTGCCAGCAAGAGGAACACTGAAGCTTTCTTT. Translating it yields CASKRNTEAFF. Based on the CDR3 plus reference TRBV2 and TRBJ1-1, the full variable domain is EPEVTQTPSHQVTQMGQEVILRCVPISNHLYFYWYRQILGQKVEFLVSFYNNEISEKSEIFDDQFSVERPDGSNFTLKIRSTKLEDSAMYFCASKRNTEAFFGQGTRLTVV.

As DNA, the CDR3 is TGTGCCAGCAGTGAAGAAGGCAGGGGGATAGGGGAGACCCAGTACTTC. It codes for CASSEEGRGIGETQYF. J is TRBJ2-5 and V is TRBV6-1, with 7 nucleotides matching TRBD1. Germline V gene lookup returns CDR1 MNHNS and CDR2 SASEGT. V was clipped by 1 base and J by 5 bases; unmatched bases: 10. The CDR3 totals 16 residues.

V is TRBV5-4 and J is TRBJ2-1; 9 bases match TRBD2. The CDR3 extends over 15 amino acids. Trimming removed 2 bases from V and 4 bases from J; junction bases left unmatched: 4. The V gene's germline CDR1 is SGHNT and CDR2 YYREEE (reference sequence). CDR3 loop: CASSFRLAGYNEQFF. CDR3 coding DNA: TGTGCCAGCAGCTTCCGTCTAGCGGGGTACAATGAGCAGTTCTTC.

V gene TRBV30 combines with J gene TRBJ2-1; D uncertain. CDR3 length: 11 amino acids. Germline V CDR1 and CDR2: GTSNPN, SVGIG (reference sequence). Trimming pared 0 bases from V and 10 bases from J, leaving 7 bases between. The CDR3 DNA is TGTGCCTGGAGTGTGGGCAACGAGCAGTTCTTC. Amino acid sequence: CAWSVGNEQFF.

V usage is TRBV1 and J usage is TRBJ2-7; TRBD2 is taken as the D call from the table, unchecked against the DNA. TRBV1 is tagged as a pseudogene. This CDR3 has 18 residues. This CDR3 is CTSSQDPGFWTSGYEQYF. DNA of the CDR3: TGCACCAGCAGCCAAGATCCCGGTTTTTGGACTAGTGGGTACGAGCAGTACTTC.

The chain joins TRBV6-1 to TRBJ2-5, with TRBD2 matching over 9 bases. CDR1 is MNHNS, CDR2 SASEGT, per germline. The CDR3 totals 16 residues. After removal of 2 bases from V and 3 bases from J, the junction contained 7 bases not matched to a gene. The CDR3 DNA reads TGTGCCAGCAGTGAACTAGCGGGCGGGGGGGAAGAGACCCAGTACTTC. It yields the protein CASSELAGGGEETQYF.

The V and J genes are TRBV19 and TRBJ2-7; TRBD2 is a possible D gene (5 bases). This CDR3 has 12 residues. V was cut by 3 bases and J by 5 bases, with 8 bases left in between. Germline assignment: CDR1 LNHDA and CDR2 SQIVND (reference sequence). In DNA form, the CDR3 reads TGTGCCAGTAGTATCCGGGGAAACGAGCAGTACTTC. It translates to CASSIRGNEQYF.

The V gene is TRBV2, the J gene TRBJ1-4; D is possibly TRBD1 (6 bases). Trimming shortened V by 6 bases and J by 0 bases, and 11 bases separated the two germline ends. Germline V gene data show CDR1 as SNHLY and CDR2 as FYNNEI. The CDR3 loop spans 15 amino acids. In nucleotides, the CDR3 is TGTGCCAGCAGCGACGACAGGACAACTAATGAAAAACTGTTTTTT. Its translation is CASSDDRTTNEKLFF.

The chain recombines TRBV19 with TRBJ1-5; 9 nucleotides line up with TRBD1. J was trimmed by 5 bases and V by 5 bases; bases with no gene match: 7. This CDR3 spans 15 amino acids. Germline CDR1 and CDR2: LNHDA and SQIVND (reference sequence). Written as DNA, the CDR3 is TGTGCCAGTAGTGACGGACAGGGGTCGCATCAGCCCCAGCATTTT. Translated, it gives CASSDGQGSHQPQHF. The complete variable domain, with remaining parts taken from reference TRBV19 and TRBJ1-5, reads DGGITQSPKYLFRKEGQNVTLSCEQNLNHDAMYWYRQDPGQGLRLIYYSQIVNDFQKGDIAEGYSVSREKKESFPLTVTSAQKNPTAFYLCASSDGQGSHQPQHFGDGTRLSIL.

This chain connects TRBV6-1 to TRBJ2-7; D gene unclear. V dropped 1 base and J dropped 5 bases, with 15 bases sitting between them. This CDR3 comprises 15 residues. Germline values: CDR1 MNHNS, CDR2 SASEGT. The CDR3 DNA follows: TGTGCCAGCAGTGAAGACCCAGGTGGGCGCGACGAGCAGTACTTC. Protein product: CASSEDPGGRDEQYF.

This clone showed up just once. The chain combines TRBV15 with TRBJ2-7; tentative D call: TRBD2 (6 bases). V lost 6 bases, J lost 3 bases, and 18 bases lay in between. Per the germline V gene, CDR1 is LNHNV and CDR2 is YYDKDF (reference sequence). The CDR3 covers 15 residues. The CDR3: CATRNLTGTLYEQYF. DNA for the CDR3: TGTGCCACCAGAAACCTAACCGGGACTCTCTACGAGCAGTACTTC.

The chain couples TRBV11-2 to TRBJ2-1; D is uncertain. CDR1 is SGHAT, CDR2 FQNNGV, per germline. The CDR3 sequence is 13 residues long. The ends were cut back, 3 bases at V and 5 bases at J, with 8 bases in the middle. CDR3 nucleotides: TGTGCCAGCAGCTTTCGCAGAAACAATGAGCAGTTCTTC. Translated, it gives CASSFRRNNEQFF.

This chain links TRBV6-1 with TRBJ2-2, with TRBD2 matching 7 bases. V lost 7 bases and J lost 5; bases outside the gene matches: 7. This CDR3 is built from 14 residues. From germline, CDR1 is MNHNS and CDR2 SASEGT. The CDR3 region is CASKGGRETGELFF. The CDR3 coding sequence is TGTGCCAGCAAAGGAGGGAGGGAGACCGGGGAGCTGTTTTTT.

The J gene is TRBJ1-6, the V gene TRBV13; D remains unclear. Germline CDR1 PRHDT, CDR2 FYEKMQ (reference sequence). The CDR3 is 19 residues long. V lost 2 bases to trimming and J lost 0 bases, with 17 bases between them. In DNA, the CDR3 is TGTGCCAGCAGCTTACAGTACAGAACCTCACACTCCTATAATTCACCCCTCCACTTT. Its translation is CASSLQYRTSHSYNSPLHF.

This clone was observed a single time. The V gene is TRBV7-9, the J gene TRBJ1-2; TRBD1 agrees at 8 bases. V lost 4 bases to trimming and J lost 4 bases; unmatched junction nucleotides: 5. The CDR3 sequence is 14 residues long. The germline CDR1 and CDR2 sequences are SEHNR and FQNEAQ (reference sequence). CDR3 sequence: CASSSGQGSYGYTF. In nucleotides, the CDR3 is TGTGCCAGCAGCTCTGGACAGGGCTCCTATGGCTACACCTTC.

This rearrangement joins TRBV5-4 to TRBJ2-5, with a tentative D call TRBD1 (6 bases). The ends were cut back, 1 base at V and 3 bases at J, with 16 bases in the middle. Germline CDR1 is SGHNT and CDR2 is YYREEE (reference sequence). The CDR3 consists of 16 residues. The CDR3 bases are TGTGCCAGCAGCTTGTTTCACTCGGGACAAGAAGAGACCCAGTACTTC. Protein: CASSLFHSGQEETQYF.

This clone appeared a single time. The rearrangement joins TRBV9 to TRBJ1-4; no definite D call. The V gene's germline CDR1 is SGDLS and CDR2 YYNGEE. The CDR3 contains 15 residues. The V end lost 2 bases, the J end lost 2 bases, and 10 bases lay between the germline ends. The CDR3 DNA follows: TGTGCCAGCAGCGTGGACGGGAGGACTAATGAAAAACTGTTTTTT. Translation gives CASSVDGRTNEKLFF.

In the case of this clone: The same CDR3 arises from other DNA sequences in this sample as well. In DNA, the CDR3 is TGCAGCGTTGTAGACAGGGGAGAGACCCAGTACTTC. As protein: CSVVDRGETQYF. The rearrangement uses TRBV29-1 and TRBJ2-5; 8 bases line up with TRBD1. The CDR3 is 12 amino acids. The germline gives CDR1 SQVTM, CDR2 ANQGSEA. Trimming removed 4 bases from V and 4 bases from J; junction bases left unmatched: 2.

The chain carries TRBV18 and TRBJ1-2, with D uncertain. This CDR3 has 14 amino acids. Trimming pared 0 bases from V and 4 bases from J, leaving 9 bases between. The germline V gene encodes CDR1 KGHSH and CDR2 LQKENI. CDR3 DNA sequence: TGTGCCAGCTCACCACCCGTCCGTCGCTATGGCTACACCTTC. Protein product: CASSPPVRRYGYTF. The complete variable domain, with remaining parts taken from reference TRBV18 and TRBJ1-2, reads NAGVMQNPRHLVRRRGQEARLRCSPMKGHSHVYWYRQLPEEGLKFMVYLQKENIIDESGMPKERFSAEFPKEGPSILRIQQVVRGDSAAYFCASSPPVRRYGYTFGSGTRLTVV.

This sequence joins TRBV5-4 and TRBJ2-7, with 14 bases fitting TRBD2. Germline V gene lookup returns CDR1 SGHNT and CDR2 YYREEE (reference sequence). V dropped 3 bases and J dropped 3; count of bases not matched to a gene: 2. The CDR3 consists of 15 residues. As DNA, the CDR3 is TGTGCCAGCAGCTCCGGACTAGCGGGAGGCTACGAGCAGTACTTC. Its translation: CASSSGLAGGYEQYF.